This T cell receptor beta chain originates from a study of cytomegalovirus exposure and HLA in healthy donors. Study background: Falling in the Caucasian-associated ancestry cluster were roughly 86% of a few hundred genotyped donors. General study findings and limits: According to reports, the classifier identified cytomegalovirus status with high specificity and sensitivity.

Germline CDR1 and CDR2: GTSNPN and SVGIG (reference sequence). V was trimmed by 0 bases and J by 5 bases, leaving 10 bases between them. This CDR3 is 14 amino acids long. Primers: 60 Vbeta forward and 13 Jbeta reverse. Some clones are missing from TCRdb's copy, which holds only in-frame ones; the method was immunoSEQ multiplex PCR. The sample holds approximately 110,000 clones, less than 70% seen once. This clone has a single count. What it binds is unknown. This clonotype originated in a woman in her 70s in good health and CMV-seropositive. Sequencing was done on a sample of PBMCs. The V gene is TRBV30, the J gene TRBJ1-4, with D maybe TRBD1 (6 bases). The CDR3 DNA is TGTGCCTGGAGTGTAGTCACAGGGAATGAAAAACTGTTTTTT. Its protein is CAWSVVTGNEKLFF.